This entry lists 32 T cell receptor beta chains sequenced from one sample in a study of CD8 T cells in ankylosing spondylitis. No antigens are known for them. TCRdb ran MiXCR on the 5' RACE reads and lists one entry per CDR3 protein. The sample lists about 540,000 distinct CDR3 sequences; about an eighth were seen once. The study's findings and limits: Seemingly characteristic of ankylosing spondylitis blood was a TCR beta motif consisting of about 8 highly homologous variants.

Sequences were obtained from blood, either unsorted or a sorted T cell fraction (not recorded which). These receptors were taken from a male donor with ankylosing spondylitis.

In this sample, this clonotype turned up a few times. The V and J genes are TRBV29-1 and TRBJ2-2; 7 positions match TRBD1. This CDR3 comprises 13 residues. J was trimmed by 5 bases and V by 5 bases; bases with no gene match: 5. Germline V CDR1 and CDR2: SQVTM, ANQGSEA. The CDR3 coding sequence is TGCAGCGTTATGACAGGGAGTACCGGGGAGCTGTTTTTT. It is translated as CSVMTGSTGELFF.

This clonotype was detected a few times. J is TRBJ1-1 and V is TRBV11-3; D is unclear. The germline V gene has CDR1 SGHNT and CDR2 YENEEA. CDR3 length: 16 residues. V lost 5 bases to trimming and J lost 2 bases, with 18 bases between them. CDR3 protein: CASSPRVGQANTEAFF. In DNA, the CDR3 is TGTGCCAGCAGCCCCCGAGTTGGTCAGGCCAACACTGAAGCTTTCTTT.

Many counts were recorded for this clonotype. The V gene is TRBV7-9, the J gene TRBJ2-7; the match to TRBD1 covers 8 bases. The ends lost 5 bases at V and 3 bases at J; junction bases unmatched: 9. In germline, CDR1 is SEHNR, CDR2 FQNEAQ (reference sequence). CDR3 length equals 15 residues. The CDR3 spells CASSPQGGQDYEQYF. CDR3 nucleotide sequence: TGTGCCAGCAGCCCCCAGGGGGGACAGGACTACGAGCAGTACTTC.

This clonotype was seen more than once but under ten times. This chain joins TRBV3-1 and TRBJ1-2, with 12 bases aligning to TRBD1. This CDR3 region has 15 residues. Germline values: CDR1 LGHDT, CDR2 YNNKEL (reference sequence). Losses at the gene ends were 5 bases for V and 7 bases for J; bases not matched to a gene: 8. CDR3: CASSFRDRGPGGYTF. The CDR3 nucleotides read TGTGCCAGCAGCTTCCGGGACAGGGGGCCGGGTGGCTACACCTTC.

This chain joins TRBV3-1 and TRBJ1-6; no definite D call. CDR1 is LGHDT, CDR2 YNNKEL, per germline (reference sequence). This CDR3 has 15 residues. Trimming took off 1 base at V and 8 bases at J, with 12 bases between the two ends. Here the CDR3 DNA reads TGTGCCAGCAGCCAAGTATTGAACGTTGATTCACCCCTCCACTTT. Translated, it gives CASSQVLNVDSPLHF.

The sample holds many counts of this clonotype. V and J are TRBV12-3 or TRBV12-4 and TRBJ1-3; D perhaps matches TRBD1 (5 bases). Between the trimmed V and J ends, which lost 7 bases and 8 bases, there was a span of 9 bases. The CDR3 covers 11 residues. The CDR3 sequence is CASTSGDTIYF. The CDR3 DNA sequence: TGTGCCAGCACCTCGGGGGACACCATATATTTT.

The chain has TRBV7-9 and TRBJ2-3; 9 bases match TRBD2. The germline gives CDR1 SEHNR, CDR2 FQNEAQ (reference sequence). This CDR3 is 16 amino acids long. V lost 6 bases to trimming and J lost 6 bases; unmatched junction nucleotides: 13. CDR3 coding DNA: TGTGCCAGCAGTCCGATTCCGGGACTAGCAAGGGATACGCAGTATTTT. This sequence encodes CASSPIPGLARDTQYF.

This clonotype was seen ten or more times. V and J are TRBV7-9 and TRBJ2-1; TRBD1 matches at 8 bases. The CDR3 contains 13 residues. Germline CDR1 SEHNR, CDR2 FQNEAQ (reference sequence). Unmatched junction bases numbered 4, after V lost 5 bases and J lost 7 bases. The DNA for the CDR3 is TGTGCCAGCAGCCTCTACAGGGGGAATGAGCAGTTCTTC. As protein: CASSLYRGNEQFF.

The rearrangement links TRBV25-1 to TRBJ1-1; no clear D. Germline-derived CDR1 and CDR2 are MGHDK and SYGVNS. CDR3 size: 14 residues. V was trimmed by 0 bases and J by 2 bases, leaving 7 bases between them. The CDR3 DNA reads TGTGCCAGCAGTGAATATAACCCAAACACTGAAGCTTTCTTT. Translating it yields CASSEYNPNTEAFF. Looking up the rest from reference TRBV25-1 and TRBJ1-1 gives the full variable domain: EADIYQTPRYLVIGTGKKITLECSQTMGHDKMYWYQQDPGMELHLIHYSYGVNSTEKGDLSSESTVSRIRTEHFPLTLESARPSHTSQYLCASSEYNPNTEAFFGQGTRLTVV.

The chain employs TRBV6-1 and TRBJ2-4; 8 positions agree with TRBD2. CDR1 and CDR2 (germline): MNHNS, SASEGT. V dropped 1 base and J dropped 7; count of bases not matched to a gene: 12. This CDR3 comprises 17 residues. CDR3: CASSEEVAGMADNIQYF. For the CDR3, the DNA is TGTGCCAGCAGTGAAGAGGTAGCGGGAATGGCTGATAACATTCAGTACTTC.

This chain uses TRBV20-1 with TRBJ2-2; no clear D gene. Germline lookup yields CDR1 DFQATT and CDR2 SNEGSKA (reference sequence). The ends were cut back, 2 bases at V and 0 bases at J, with 4 bases in the middle. This CDR3 region has 13 residues. The CDR3 DNA sequence: TGCAGTGCTAGACTAGCGAACACCGGGGAGCTGTTTTTT. It encodes CSARLANTGELFF.

This chain links TRBV7-9 with TRBJ1-5; D might be TRBD1 (5 bases). CDR1 SEHNR and CDR2 FQNEAQ come from the germline V gene (reference sequence). There are 17 residues in the CDR3. V was cut by 0 bases and J by 5 bases, with 17 bases left in between. CDR3 sequence (DNA): TGTGCCAGCAGCTTAGCGCGGGGGAACGGTTTTTATCAGCCCCAGCATTTT. Amino acid sequence: CASSLARGNGFYQPQHF. The variable domain in full, completed from reference TRBV7-9 and TRBJ1-5, reads DTGVSQNPRHKITKRGQNVTFRCDPISEHNRLYWYRQTLGQGPEFLTYFQNEAQLEKSRLLSDRFSAERPKGSFSTLEIQRTEQGDSAMYLCASSLARGNGFYQPQHFGDGTRLSIL.

At least ten counts were recorded for this clonotype. The gene calls are TRBV12-3 or TRBV12-4 and TRBJ2-1; a possible D gene is TRBD2 (6 bases). CDR3 size: 13 residues. V was cut by 4 bases and J by 3 bases, with 7 bases left in between. The CDR3 DNA follows: TGTGCCAGCAGTTCTAGCGTCTACAATGAGCAGTTCTTC. Residues: CASSSSVYNEQFF.

This clonotype has at least ten counts. As DNA, the CDR3 is TGCGCCAGCAGCTTGGTCTCCGCGGGAGTGAACACCGGGGAGCTGTTTTTT. It yields the protein CASSLVSAGVNTGELFF. This sequence joins TRBV5-1 and TRBJ2-2, with TRBD2 identical over 7 bases. CDR1 and CDR2 from the germline V gene are SGHRS and YFSETQ. The CDR3 consists of 17 residues. The junction had 6 bases not matched to a gene; V was cut back by 0 bases and J by 1 base.

This clonotype was seen ten or more times. This sequence joins TRBV4-2 and TRBJ2-3, with 10 bases lining up with TRBD2. Germline V CDR1 and CDR2: LGHNA, YNFKEQ. Unmatched junction bases numbered 6, after V lost 0 bases and J lost 3 bases. The CDR3 has 17 residues. The CDR3 region has the DNA TGTGCCAGCAGCCAAGATTTTGTAGCGGGAGGTACAGATACGCAGTATTTT. Translation: CASSQDFVAGGTDTQYF.

This rearrangement joins TRBV3-1 to TRBJ2-5, with D maybe TRBD1 (5 bases). Germline-derived CDR1 and CDR2 are LGHDT and YNNKEL (reference sequence). This CDR3 is built from 14 residues. With 1 base removed from V and 5 bases from J, the gap between germline ends came to 11 bases. The CDR3 protein is CASSQAGSEETQYF. In DNA form, the CDR3 reads TGTGCCAGCAGCCAAGCAGGGTCGGAGGAGACCCAGTACTTC.

This chain uses TRBV20-1 with TRBJ2-1; TRBD2 matches 9 bases. The CDR3 consists of 15 residues. J was trimmed by 8 bases and V by 1 base; bases with no gene match: 9. Germline V gene data show CDR1 as DFQATT and CDR2 as SNEGSKA (reference sequence). The CDR3 loop is CSARGSGSPIDEQFF. CDR3 nucleotide sequence: TGCAGTGCTAGAGGTAGCGGGAGCCCCATAGATGAGCAGTTCTTC.

V is TRBV5-1 and J is TRBJ2-2; D call uncertain. V dropped 3 bases and J dropped 0 bases, with 9 bases sitting between them. Germline CDR1 reads SGHRS; CDR2 reads YFSETQ. CDR3 length equals 15 residues. The CDR3 DNA reads TGCGCCAGCAGCTCTACTACCACGAACACCGGGGAGCTGTTTTTT. Protein product: CASSSTTTNTGELFF. Looking up the rest from reference TRBV5-1 and TRBJ2-2 gives the full variable domain: KAGVTQTPRYLIKTRGQQVTLSCSPISGHRSVSWYQQTPGQGLQFLFEYFSETQRNKGNFPGRFSGRQFSNSRSEMNVSTLELGDSALYLCASSSTTTNTGELFFGEGSRLTVL.

The rearrangement uses TRBV5-6 and TRBJ1-2; 8 bases map to TRBD1. The CDR3 spans 15 residues. Trimming at V came to 1 base and at J to 5 bases, leaving 7 bases not matched to a gene. Germline assignment: CDR1 SGHDT and CDR2 YYEEEE. CDR3 nucleotides: TGTGCCAGCAGCTTGACGACAGGGGAGGTTTATGGCTACACCTTC. Translating it yields CASSLTTGEVYGYTF. Supplemented by reference TRBV5-6 and TRBJ1-2, the full variable domain reads DAGVTQSPTHLIKTRGQQVTLRCSPKSGHDTVSWYQQALGQGPQFIFQYYEEEERQRGNFPDRFSGHQFPNYSSELNVNALLLGDSALYLCASSLTTGEVYGYTFGSGTRLTVV.

This clonotype was seen many times. J is TRBJ2-4 and V is TRBV7-9; D may match TRBD1 or TRBD2 (5 bases each). The V end was cut by 2 bases, the J end by 0 bases, with 8 bases between. Germline-derived CDR1 and CDR2 are SEHNR and FQNEAQ (reference sequence). This CDR3 is built from 15 residues. In DNA form, the CDR3 reads TGTGCCAGCAGCTTAACCGGGACAGCCAAAAACATTCAGTACTTC. This sequence encodes CASSLTGTAKNIQYF.

The chain joins TRBV7-9 to TRBJ1-2; no firm D call. V lost 1 base and J 0 bases, leaving 6 bases between the germline ends. CDR1 SEHNR and CDR2 FQNEAQ come from the germline V gene (reference sequence). The CDR3 is 14 residues long. CDR3 bases: TGTGCCAGCAGCTTAGTTAAGGCTAACTATGGCTACACCTTC. Its translation is CASSLVKANYGYTF.

The V and J genes are TRBV7-6 and TRBJ1-5; no definite D call. Germline assignment: CDR1 SGHVS and CDR2 FNYEAQ. V dropped 5 bases and J dropped 2 bases, with 13 bases sitting between them. The CDR3 has 15 residues. The CDR3 loop reads CASSLRPNRNQPQHF. The CDR3 nucleotides are TGTGCCAGCAGCCTACGACCCAACCGCAATCAGCCCCAGCATTTT.

The table lists this clonotype with many counts. The CDR3 loop reads CASSLVGAGELFF. The DNA for the CDR3 is TGCGCCAGCAGCTTGGTGGGGGCCGGGGAGCTGTTTTTT. V is TRBV5-1 and J is TRBJ2-2; either TRBD1 or TRBD2 may supply D (5 bases each). Germline V gene lookup returns CDR1 SGHRS and CDR2 YFSETQ. The CDR3 loop spans 13 amino acids. V lost 0 bases, J lost 6 bases, and 6 bases lay in between.

This clonotype showed up many times. The chain recombines TRBV25-1 with TRBJ2-5; TRBD1 aligns across 7 bases. The CDR3 is made up of 13 amino acids. Germline CDR1 MGHDK, CDR2 SYGVNS. With V trimmed by 6 bases and J by 5 bases, 6 bases remained unmatched. The CDR3 nucleotides read TGTGCCAGCAGGAGACAGGGAACGGAGACCCAGTACTTC. Its protein is CASRRQGTETQYF.

This clonotype turned up a few times. This rearrangement joins TRBV3-1 to TRBJ1-1; D remains ambiguous. Looked up from germline, CDR1 is LGHDT and CDR2 is YNNKEL (reference sequence). Trimming removed 4 bases from V and 0 bases from J, with 12 bases in between. The CDR3 extends over 15 amino acids. This CDR3 reads CASSLEQRMNTEAFF. Here the CDR3 DNA reads TGTGCCAGCAGCCTCGAACAGCGAATGAACACTGAAGCTTTCTTT. The full variable domain, in which reference TRBV3-1 and TRBJ1-1 provide the parts outside the CDR3, is DTAVSQTPKYLVTQMGNDKSIKCEQNLGHDTMYWYKQDSKKFLKIMFSYNNKELIINETVPNRFSPKSPDKAHLNLHINSLELGDSAVYFCASSLEQRMNTEAFFGQGTRLTVV.

The chain couples TRBV20-1 to TRBJ2-7, with 7 positions matching TRBD2. Losses at the gene ends were 0 bases for V and 2 bases for J; bases not matched to a gene: 7. CDR1 DFQATT and CDR2 SNEGSKA come from the germline V gene (reference sequence). CDR3 size: 15 residues. The CDR3 loop is CSARDGGLPTYEQYF. As DNA, the CDR3 is TGCAGTGCTAGAGATGGGGGACTACCCACCTACGAGCAGTACTTC.

This clonotype came up a few times. The V and J genes are TRBV10-3 and TRBJ1-2; perhaps TRBD1 as D (6 bases). Germline CDR1 and CDR2: ENHRY and SYGVKD. V was cut by 0 bases and J by 4 bases, with 12 bases left in between. The CDR3 extends over 15 amino acids. CDR3 amino acids: CAISESTGGTYGYTF. Written as DNA, the CDR3 is TGTGCCATCAGTGAGTCGACAGGCGGAACCTATGGCTACACCTTC.

The rearrangement uses TRBV18 and TRBJ2-6; possibly TRBD2 for D (5 bases). This CDR3 has 17 amino acids. The germline V gene has CDR1 KGHSH and CDR2 LQKENI. Between the trimmed V and J ends, which lost 2 bases and 0 bases, there was a span of 11 bases. In DNA, the CDR3 is TGTGCCAGCTCACCAACTCGAGGGATCTCTGGGGCCAACGTCCTGACTTTC. It yields the protein CASSPTRGISGANVLTF.

This clonotype has at least ten counts. The genes are TRBV11-2 and TRBJ1-1; D might be TRBD1 (5 bases). V was shortened by 2 bases and J by 3 bases, with 7 bases between the two germline ends. Per germline, CDR1 SGHAT and CDR2 FQNNGV. This CDR3 is 13 amino acids long. CDR3 region: CASSLQGHTEAFF. As DNA, the CDR3 is TGTGCCAGCAGCTTACAGGGACACACTGAAGCTTTCTTT.

This chain uses TRBV20-1 with TRBJ2-7; 9 bases are shared with TRBD1. The germline gives CDR1 DFQATT, CDR2 SNEGSKA (reference sequence). Germline trimming cut 0 bases from V and 5 bases from J; bases unmatched to any gene: 8. The CDR3 extends over 15 amino acids. Written as DNA, the CDR3 is TGCAGTGCTAGAGATTTAGGGGGACAGGGCCACGAGCAGTACTTC. Protein sequence: CSARDLGGQGHEQYF.

This clonotype turned up a few times. The chain links TRBV20-1 to TRBJ2-7, with TRBD2 matching over 8 bases. The CDR3 length is 13 residues. The germline gives CDR1 DFQATT, CDR2 SNEGSKA (reference sequence). The J segment lost 7 bases and the V segment lost 7 bases, leaving 12 bases of the junction unmatched. This CDR3 is CSVPGAGDSEQYV. CDR3 nucleotide sequence: TGCAGTGTTCCCGGAGCGGGAGACTCTGAGCAGTACGTC.

V is TRBV20-1 and J is TRBJ2-2, with 9 bases aligning to TRBD2. Trimming removed 4 bases from V and 4 bases from J; junction bases left unmatched: 10. Germline-derived CDR1 and CDR2 are DFQATT and SNEGSKA (reference sequence). The CDR3 loop spans 16 amino acids. In nucleotides, the CDR3 is TGCAGTGCTATCCGTAGCGGGAGATCGGTCACCGGGGAGCTGTTTTTT. As protein: CSAIRSGRSVTGELFF.